Listed below are T cell receptor beta chains from one sample, sequenced in a study of T-cell reconstitution after alpha-beta-depleted transplantation in children. TCRdb reanalysed the PCR reads using MiXCR and keeps one entry per CDR3 protein. The data show under 350,000 distinct CDR3 sequences, with about 10% seen just once and about 9.4% held by the top ten. The material was PBMCs from the stem cell graft donor, obtained from the stem cell graft. These receptors originate from a human donor who donated a stem cell graft to a child with SCID. Each CDR3 is given with its conserved first and last residue. Each record gives: V gene, clone size, D gene, J gene, CDR3 DNA, CDR3 protein. A D gene is named only where the DNA matches it firmly. Clone size is stated in some rows and not others, as once, few, many or a class when expanded.

V gene: TRBV5-1; clone size: many; D gene: .; J gene: TRBJ1-1; CDR3 DNA: TGCGCCAGCAGCTGGGACGTGGCCGGCACTGAAGCTTTCTTT; CDR3 protein: CASSWDVAGTEAFF
V gene: TRBV12-3/TRBV12-4; clone size: few; D gene: .; J gene: TRBJ1-1; CDR3 DNA: TGTGCCAGCAGTTTAGCCGGGGGGCTTGTTGAAGCTTTCTTT; CDR3 protein: CASSLAGGLVEAFF
V gene: TRBV7-2; clone size: .; D gene: .; J gene: TRBJ2-3; CDR3 DNA: TGTGCCAGCAGCATACAGCGGAGGCCCACAGATACGCAGTATTTT; CDR3 protein: CASSIQRRPTDTQYF
V gene: TRBV3-1; clone size: few; D gene: TRBD1; J gene: TRBJ1-5; CDR3 DNA: TGTGCCAGCAGCCTCATGAACAGGGGGCAAATGGAGCCCCAGCATTTT; CDR3 protein: CASSLMNRGQMEPQHF
V gene: TRBV20-1; clone size: .; D gene: .; J gene: TRBJ2-5; CDR3 DNA: TGCAGTGCTAGATTTTCCTTTCAAGAGACCCAGTACTTC; CDR3 protein: CSARFSFQETQYF
V gene: TRBV5-4; clone size: .; D gene: TRBD2; J gene: TRBJ2-3; CDR3 DNA: TGTGCCAGCAGCCCGGGGGAGGGCGGCACAGATACGCAGTATTTT; CDR3 protein: CASSPGEGGTDTQYF
V gene: TRBV6-1; clone size: few; D gene: TRBD1; J gene: TRBJ1-1; CDR3 DNA: TGTGCCAGCAGTCTCCTGACAGGGGCGCTCATGAACACTGAAGCTTTCTTT; CDR3 protein: CASSLLTGALMNTEAFF
V gene: TRBV5-1; clone size: .; D gene: TRBD1; J gene: TRBJ2-7; CDR3 DNA: TGCGCCAGCAGCTTGGCCTGGGACAGGACGACCTACGAGCAGTACTTC; CDR3 protein: CASSLAWDRTTYEQYF
V gene: TRBV18; clone size: many; D gene: .; J gene: TRBJ2-4; CDR3 DNA: TGTGCCAGCTCTGACCTGAGAGGGGCAGCCAAAAACATTCAGTACTTC; CDR3 protein: CASSDLRGAAKNIQYF
V gene: TRBV7-9; clone size: .; D gene: .; J gene: TRBJ2-1; CDR3 DNA: TGTGCCATCCCCTTGGGGACCTACGGGAATGAGCAGTTCTTC; CDR3 protein: CAIPLGTYGNEQFF
V gene: TRBV7-9; clone size: many; D gene: TRBD1; J gene: TRBJ1-1; CDR3 DNA: TGTGCCAGCAGCCGGACAGGGGTGGACACTGAAGCTTTCTTT; CDR3 protein: CASSRTGVDTEAFF
V gene: TRBV28; clone size: many; D gene: .; J gene: TRBJ1-3; CDR3 DNA: TGTGCCAGCAGTTTAGCAGGGTACCACTTGAGAGGAAACACCATATATTTT; CDR3 protein: CASSLAGYHLRGNTIYF
V gene: TRBV12-3/TRBV12-4; clone size: few; D gene: TRBD2; J gene: TRBJ2-1; CDR3 DNA: TGTGCCAGCAGTTTAGCCCGCTTGCGGGGGGGCCGCAATGAGCAGTTCTTC; CDR3 protein: CASSLARLRGGRNEQFF
V gene: TRBV20-1; clone size: .; D gene: .; J gene: TRBJ1-2; CDR3 DNA: TGCAGTGCTAGAGAACCCCATCTGGGCTATGGCTACACCTTC; CDR3 protein: CSAREPHLGYGYTF
V gene: TRBV5-1; clone size: .; D gene: TRBD2; J gene: TRBJ2-5; CDR3 DNA: TGCGCCAGCAGCTCAGCGCTAGCGGGGGGACAAGAGACCCAGTACTTC; CDR3 protein: CASSSALAGGQETQYF
V gene: TRBV7-8; clone size: many; D gene: TRBD1; J gene: TRBJ2-7; CDR3 DNA: TGTGCCAGCAGCATAGACAGGGGGTTATCACACTTC; CDR3 protein: CASSIDRGLSHF
V gene: TRBV12-3/TRBV12-4; clone size: few; D gene: TRBD1; J gene: TRBJ2-3; CDR3 DNA: TGTGCCATACGTACCTTAAGGACAGGCACTAGCACAGATACGCAGTATTTT; CDR3 protein: CAIRTLRTGTSTDTQYF
V gene: TRBV12-3/TRBV12-4; clone size: few; D gene: .; J gene: TRBJ1-4; CDR3 DNA: TGTGCCAGCAGCTGGAATGGCGCTAATGAAAAACTGTTTTTT; CDR3 protein: CASSWNGANEKLFF
V gene: TRBV6-5; clone size: few; D gene: .; J gene: TRBJ2-6; CDR3 DNA: TGTGCCAGCAGTTACTCGAAAAGGGGGGTCTCTGGGGCCAACGTCCTGACTTTC; CDR3 protein: CASSYSKRGVSGANVLTF
V gene: TRBV5-1; clone size: few; D gene: .; J gene: TRBJ2-7; CDR3 DNA: TGCGCCAGCAGCTTGGAACAGCGCTACGAGCAGTACTTC; CDR3 protein: CASSLEQRYEQYF
V gene: TRBV7-3; clone size: many; D gene: TRBD2; J gene: TRBJ2-2; CDR3 DNA: TGTGCCAGCAGCCGAAACCCCCGGGCGGGGGGCCAAACGAACACCGGGGAGCTGTTTTTT; CDR3 protein: CASSRNPRAGGQTNTGELFF
V gene: TRBV12-5; clone size: .; D gene: TRBD1; J gene: TRBJ1-5; CDR3 DNA: TGTGCTAGTGGTTTGGGTCTGGGCAGGGGGCAGGTCAATCAGCCCCAGCATTTT; CDR3 protein: CASGLGLGRGQVNQPQHF
V gene: TRBV25-1; clone size: few; D gene: .; J gene: TRBJ2-7; CDR3 DNA: TGTGCCAGCAGTGGTGTTTCTACCTACGAGCAGTACTTC; CDR3 protein: CASSGVSTYEQYF
V gene: TRBV5-6; clone size: few; D gene: TRBD1; J gene: TRBJ1-5; CDR3 DNA: TGTGCCAGCAGCTATCGACAGGGGGCAAGCAATCAGCCCCAGCATTTT; CDR3 protein: CASSYRQGASNQPQHF
V gene: TRBV29-1; clone size: .; D gene: .; J gene: TRBJ2-3; CDR3 DNA: TGCAGCGTTGAATGGCTAGCAGTAGATACGCAGTATTTT; CDR3 protein: CSVEWLAVDTQYF
V gene: TRBV25-1; clone size: many; D gene: .; J gene: TRBJ2-7; CDR3 DNA: TGTGCCAGCAGTGAACAGCAACCCTACGAGCAGTACTTC; CDR3 protein: CASSEQQPYEQYF
V gene: TRBV29-1; clone size: few; D gene: .; J gene: TRBJ2-1; CDR3 DNA: TGCAGCGTTGAGGCAACAGGTATGGGGAATGAGCAGTTCTTC; CDR3 protein: CSVEATGMGNEQFF
V gene: TRBV20-1; clone size: few; D gene: .; J gene: TRBJ1-6; CDR3 DNA: TGCAGTGCACCGGACGGGGACGTACTCCTCCACTTT; CDR3 protein: CSAPDGDVLLHF
V gene: TRBV2; clone size: many; D gene: TRBD2; J gene: TRBJ2-1; CDR3 DNA: TGTGCCAGCAGTGAACCCCTCCGGGAGCGGGGAGGGGAGCAGTTCTTC; CDR3 protein: CASSEPLRERGGEQFF
V gene: TRBV27; clone size: few; D gene: TRBD1; J gene: TRBJ2-7; CDR3 DNA: TGTGCCAGCACCCCTACAGGGGTCCCCTACGAGCAGTACTTC; CDR3 protein: CASTPTGVPYEQYF
V gene: TRBV20-1; clone size: .; D gene: .; J gene: TRBJ2-7; CDR3 DNA: TGCAGTGCCACCTTTTCACAGAGGGCCTACGAGCAGTACTTC; CDR3 protein: CSATFSQRAYEQYF
V gene: TRBV7-3; clone size: .; D gene: .; J gene: TRBJ2-2; CDR3 DNA: TGTGCCAGCAGCTTAATTGCGGGGCCGAACACCGGGGAGCTGTTTTTT; CDR3 protein: CASSLIAGPNTGELFF
V gene: TRBV20-1; clone size: few; D gene: .; J gene: TRBJ2-3; CDR3 DNA: TGCAGTGCTAGAGGGCAGAAACAGTATTTT; CDR3 protein: CSARGQKQYF
V gene: TRBV4-2; clone size: .; D gene: .; J gene: TRBJ2-3; CDR3 DNA: TGTGCCAGCAGCCAAAGTCTGGGAACAGATACGCAGTATTTT; CDR3 protein: CASSQSLGTDTQYF
V gene: TRBV9; clone size: .; D gene: .; J gene: TRBJ2-1; CDR3 DNA: TGTGCCAGCAGCGTACAGGGGAACTACAATGAGCAGTTCTTC; CDR3 protein: CASSVQGNYNEQFF
V gene: TRBV5-1; clone size: few; D gene: .; J gene: TRBJ1-6; CDR3 DNA: TGCGCCAGCAGCTTGGAAACTGGACAGCAAAATTCACCCCTCCACTTT; CDR3 protein: CASSLETGQQNSPLHF
V gene: TRBV20-1; clone size: few; D gene: TRBD2; J gene: TRBJ2-2; CDR3 DNA: TGCAGTGCTAGCCTTACTAGCGGCACCGGGGAGCTGTTTTTT; CDR3 protein: CSASLTSGTGELFF
V gene: TRBV7-2; clone size: .; D gene: TRBD2; J gene: TRBJ2-5; CDR3 DNA: TGTGCCAGCAGCTTAGCCGGGACTAGCGGGGGGTTGTTCGGGACCCAGTACTTC; CDR3 protein: CASSLAGTSGGLFGTQYF
V gene: TRBV20-1; clone size: .; D gene: TRBD1; J gene: TRBJ2-4; CDR3 DNA: TGCAGTGCTAGAGATTATCGGTCTACAGGGGATTGGAACATTCAGTACTTC; CDR3 protein: CSARDYRSTGDWNIQYF
V gene: TRBV5-6; clone size: few; D gene: TRBD1; J gene: TRBJ1-4; CDR3 DNA: TGTGCCAGCAGCTTGTTTCAGGGGGATGAAAAACTGTTTTTT; CDR3 protein: CASSLFQGDEKLFF
V gene: TRBV7-9; clone size: few; D gene: .; J gene: TRBJ2-7; CDR3 DNA: TGTGCCAGCAGCCCGCCGGGACCCAGGGGCGAGCAGTACTTC; CDR3 protein: CASSPPGPRGEQYF
V gene: TRBV6-6; clone size: .; D gene: .; J gene: TRBJ1-1; CDR3 DNA: TGTGCCAGCAGCTCTGGAGGGGACACTGAAGCTTTCTTT; CDR3 protein: CASSSGGDTEAFF
V gene: TRBV7-8; clone size: .; D gene: .; J gene: TRBJ2-7; CDR3 DNA: TGTGCCAGCAGCGCATCTACCTACGAGCAGTACTTC; CDR3 protein: CASSASTYEQYF
V gene: TRBV9; clone size: few; D gene: TRBD1; J gene: TRBJ2-7; CDR3 DNA: TGTGCCAGCAGCGTAGGACCGGGACAGGGGGCCCGCGAGCAGTACTTC; CDR3 protein: CASSVGPGQGAREQYF
V gene: TRBV5-5; clone size: few; D gene: .; J gene: TRBJ2-3; CDR3 DNA: TGTGCCAGCAGCTCCCGCCTAGAACAGACCACAGATACGCAGTATTTT; CDR3 protein: CASSSRLEQTTDTQYF
V gene: TRBV7-2; clone size: few; D gene: .; J gene: TRBJ2-1; CDR3 DNA: TGTGCCAGCAGCCTTCGGGGCGGGGCCAGCTCCTACAATGAGCAGTTCTTC; CDR3 protein: CASSLRGGASSYNEQFF
V gene: TRBV27; clone size: few; D gene: .; J gene: TRBJ1-3; CDR3 DNA: TGTGCCAGCAGGTCCCTAGGAGGGGCTGAAAACACCATATATTTT; CDR3 protein: CASRSLGGAENTIYF
V gene: TRBV4-1; clone size: few; D gene: TRBD1; J gene: TRBJ1-1; CDR3 DNA: TGCGCCAGCAGCCTCCTCGACAGGGACACTGAAGCTTTCTTT; CDR3 protein: CASSLLDRDTEAFF
V gene: TRBV10-3; clone size: few; D gene: .; J gene: TRBJ2-6; CDR3 DNA: TGTGCCATCAGTGACAGTACCTCTGGGGCCAACGTCCTGACTTTC; CDR3 protein: CAISDSTSGANVLTF
V gene: TRBV6-4; clone size: .; D gene: .; J gene: TRBJ1-1; CDR3 DNA: TGTGCCAGCAGCGAGGGGGGGGACACTGAAGCTTTCTTT; CDR3 protein: CASSEGGDTEAFF
V gene: TRBV2; clone size: few; D gene: TRBD1; J gene: TRBJ2-5; CDR3 DNA: TGTGCCAGCATTGGGACAGACCAAGAGACCCAGTACTTC; CDR3 protein: CASIGTDQETQYF
V gene: TRBV20-1; clone size: .; D gene: .; J gene: TRBJ2-1; CDR3 DNA: TGCAGTGCTATTTGGGCTGGCTACAATGAGCAGTTCTTC; CDR3 protein: CSAIWAGYNEQFF
V gene: TRBV29-1; clone size: many; D gene: .; J gene: TRBJ1-1; CDR3 DNA: TGCAGCGCCGGATTCGGACTTAACACTGAAGCTTTCTTT; CDR3 protein: CSAGFGLNTEAFF
V gene: TRBV7-8; clone size: .; D gene: TRBD2; J gene: TRBJ2-7; CDR3 DNA: TGTGCCAGCAGCTATGGGGGGGACTACGAGCAGTACTTC; CDR3 protein: CASSYGGDYEQYF
V gene: TRBV5-1; clone size: .; D gene: .; J gene: TRBJ1-2; CDR3 DNA: TGCGCCAGCAGCGAGAACCTGTACTCAGGAGGCGGTGGCTACACCTTC; CDR3 protein: CASSENLYSGGGGYTF